This T cell receptor (beta chain) was sequenced in a study of sequential checkpoint blockade in melanoma. At the level of the study: Around 21 patients had matched tumor biopsies before treatment and at week 13 after nivolumab or ipilimumab alone.

TCRdb's table, derived via immunoSEQ multiplex PCR, lists solely in-frame clones and lacks some. The sample records approximately 20,000 clones, 73% being singletons. The V and J ends lost 1 base and 7 bases respectively, with 10 bases between them. Germline CDR1 SNHLY, CDR2 FYNNEI. This CDR3 region has 13 residues. This clone has a single count. Described treatment: randomized to nivolumab then ipilimumab (arm A) or the reverse (arm B). This chain joins TRBV2 and TRBJ1-1; D not resolved. The clonotype was recovered from a human donor with melanoma. The specimen comprised tumor tissue (inferred from file names), sampled from a patient given nivolumab and ipilimumab in sequence. CDR3 residues: CASSEENESEAFF. The CDR3 coding sequence is TGTGCCAGCAGTGAAGAGAACGAGAGTGAAGCTTTCTTT.